Sequencing of this T cell receptor (beta chain) was carried out in a study of T cells after yellow fever vaccination (dated by TCRdb to 2018 to 2020). In terms of the full investigation: The SMART-Seq v4 Ultra Low Input RNA kit was used to prepare libraries from fractions with low cell numbers. Bulk TCR alpha and beta repertoires were sequenced longitudinally to track T-cell clones before and after primary and booster YFV17D yellow fever vaccination. Two healthy male donors made up the cohort, one aged 18 to 30 years and the other aged 30 to 40 years. Bulk PBMC replicates and cell subsets were isolated from blood drawn at multiple timepoints before and after both primary and secondary immunization.

The CDR1 and CDR2 encoded by the germline V gene are LGHNA and YSLEER. V is clipped by 0 bases and J by 7 bases, and the sequence between their germline boundaries is 7 bases long. There are 13 amino acids in the CDR3, from cysteine to phenylalanine inclusive. CDR3 DNA is the only sequence kept; it has 39 bases, read in frame from the first base. Study-level results and caveats: The secondary T-cell response was found to be weaker but faster than the primary response, with a peak reached on day 5 rather than on day 15. A small fraction of clonotypes appeared in both the CD4 and CD8 compartments, likely as a result of convergent recombination. Computational filtering was required because FACS-sorted repertoires could contain abundant contaminating clonotypes from the bulk population. Most clones expanded after primary vaccination were re-detected after the booster (around 96% of CD4 and roughly 85% of CD8), suggesting broad memory maintenance. Because only two donors were included in the study, the extent to which the findings can be generalized is limited.

This specimen's treatment or condition label, interpreted: live attenuated yellow fever vaccine strain. PBMCs were isolated from peripheral blood using a standard Ficoll-Paque protocol. Dynabeads CD4 and CD8 positive selection kits were used to isolate CD4 and CD8 T-cell fractions. TriZol was used to extract RNA from bulk PBMCs, from CD4 and CD8 fractions, and from dextramer-positive and dextramer-negative fractions. The listed sequencing device is Illumina NovaSeq 6000. TCR cDNA was made using 5'RACE template switching, a step that added a universal primer site and unique molecular identifiers. cDNA synthesis was primed from both the TCR alpha and TCR beta constant segments. Library amplification involved two PCR steps, and the second step added sample barcodes and sequencing adapters. Sequencing of libraries was done on Illumina HiSeq 2500 (2x100 bp) or NovaSeq (2x150 bp). In the paper's pipeline: MIGEC was used to demultiplex reads and collapse the reads into UMI consensus sequences, and MiXCR was used for V(D)J alignment. Vaccine-responding clonotypes were defined with edgeR using replicate PBMC samples, requiring FDR below 0.01 and a log2 fold change above 5 up to day 15. Bulk clonotypes were assigned CD4 or CD8 identity according to which sequenced CD4 or CD8 repertoire held them at higher abundance. TCRdb trimmed public reads at Q25 via fastp, called clones via MiXCR and kept in-frame beta chains. Under each unique CDR3 protein, matching rows form one entry showing the most common genes and DNA. V and J calls and clone size were set by TCRdb, not the authors. This sample holds 130,000 or so distinct CDR3 sequences; over 12% were observed only once. The ten most abundant clones make up roughly 47% of the sample.

In its sample, this clonotype was seen a few times. No cognate antigen has been identified for it. No base qualities exist here, and no much larger clone lies one base off it. The clonotype comes from a young man who received the YFV17D yellow fever vaccine. The material sequenced was CD8+ T cells sorted from PBMCs, taken 5 days after the yellow fever booster vaccination. Rearrangement joined TRBV4-3 to TRBJ2-1; the D gene identity is not certain. The CDR3 loop reads CASSQDNGNEQFF. The DNA sequence reads TGCGCCAGCAGCCAAGATAACGGAAATGAGCAGTTCTTC.